The 30 T cell receptor beta chains reported below all come from one sample, sequenced in a study of CD8 T cells in ankylosing spondylitis. TCRdb re-called the 5' RACE reads through MiXCR, storing one row per CDR3 protein. The sample consists of tens of thousands of distinct CDR3 sequences, approximately 30% of them appearing once. The source material was blood, either unsorted or a sorted T cell fraction (not recorded which). These receptors were taken from a male donor with ankylosing spondylitis or in good health (not recorded which).

The rearrangement links TRBV12-3 or TRBV12-4 to TRBJ1-4; D gene unclear. The CDR3 spans 15 residues. V lost 7 bases and J lost 4, with 16 bases in between. The CDR3 nucleotides are TGTGCCAGCACCACGACCTCGGGTATTAATGAAAAACTGTTTTTT. This codes for CASTTTSGINEKLFF.

This clonotype appeared a few times. The chain combines TRBV6-5 with TRBJ2-2; TRBD1 might be the D (6 bases). The CDR3 has 16 amino acids. Trimming took off 4 bases at V and 1 base at J, with 13 bases between the two ends. The germline gives CDR1 MNHEY, CDR2 SVGAGI. The CDR3 protein is CASSSKGVMNTGELFF. CDR3 nucleotide sequence: TGTGCCAGCAGTTCAAAGGGGGTAATGAACACCGGGGAGCTGTTTTTT.

This clonotype has more than one count but fewer than ten. V and J are TRBV20-1 and TRBJ1-1, with D unresolved. This CDR3 is 11 amino acids long. V was pared by 2 bases and J by 11 bases, with 12 bases between. Germline V CDR1 and CDR2: DFQATT, SNEGSKA (reference sequence). The DNA for the CDR3 is TGCAGTGCTAGATTCAGTTTTCAGGCTTTCTTT. Translation: CSARFSFQAFF.

Written as DNA, the CDR3 is TGCAGTGCTAGCTCCTACGAGCAGTACTTC. It codes for CSASSYEQYF. This chain joins TRBV20-1 and TRBJ2-7; D gene uncertain. CDR1 and CDR2 from the germline V gene are DFQATT and SNEGSKA (reference sequence). The germline V and J ends were trimmed by 3 bases and 0 bases, with 0 bases remaining between them. The CDR3 runs 10 residues.

This clonotype was observed a few times. J is TRBJ2-1 and V is TRBV20-1; TRBD1 might be the D (6 bases). Trimming shortened V by 0 bases and J by 3 bases, and 12 bases separated the two germline ends. The CDR3 sequence is 15 residues long. The germline CDR1 and CDR2 sequences are DFQATT and SNEGSKA (reference sequence). For the CDR3, the DNA is TGCAGTGCTAGAGAAACAGGGCGCGACTACAATGAGCAGTTCTTC. This gives the protein CSARETGRDYNEQFF.

In its sample, this clonotype was seen a few times. The chain uses TRBV9 and TRBJ2-2; 10 positions match TRBD2. Germline trimming cut 4 bases from V and 1 base from J; bases unmatched to any gene: 1. The CDR3 sequence is 15 residues long. Germline V gene lookup returns CDR1 SGDLS and CDR2 YYNGEE. CDR3 amino acids: CASSRLAGNTGELFF. Written as DNA, the CDR3 is TGTGCCAGCAGCAGACTAGCGGGGAACACCGGGGAGCTGTTTTTT.

This clonotype was counted only a few times. The rearrangement links TRBV7-6 to TRBJ2-1; 7 bases match TRBD1. After removal of 1 base from V and 8 bases from J, the junction contained 8 bases not matched to a gene. Germline CDR1 is SGHVS and CDR2 is FNYEAQ. CDR3 length: 15 residues. CDR3 protein: CASSLVGQVSYEQFF. In DNA form, the CDR3 reads TGTGCCAGCAGCTTAGTTGGACAGGTTTCCTATGAGCAGTTCTTC.

This clonotype was counted only a few times. This chain joins TRBV29-1 and TRBJ2-5, with TRBD2 as a possible D gene (6 bases). The V gene lost 1 base and the J gene lost 5 bases, with 17 bases spanning the gap. The CDR3 loop spans 15 amino acids. The germline CDR1 and CDR2 sequences are SQVTM and ANQGSEA. The CDR3 is CSVEGQEGFGETQYF. Written as DNA, the CDR3 is TGCAGCGTTGAAGGGCAGGAGGGTTTCGGGGAGACCCAGTACTTC.

This clonotype is a singleton in its sample. The chain is built from TRBV5-5 and TRBJ2-3; 8 positions match TRBD2. Germline values: CDR1 SGHKS, CDR2 YYEKEE (reference sequence). The CDR3 sequence is 16 residues long. J was trimmed by 3 bases and V by 5 bases; bases with no gene match: 11. The CDR3 region has the DNA TGTGCCAGCAGGGACCGACTAGCGACGGGGACAGATACGCAGTATTTT. Protein product: CASRDRLATGTDTQYF.

This chain joins TRBV5-1 and TRBJ1-2; no firm D call. CDR1 SGHRS and CDR2 YFSETQ come from the germline V gene. Deletions cut 2 bases from V and 8 bases from J, with 16 bases between. This CDR3 has 14 amino acids. DNA of the CDR3: TGCGCCAGCAGCTTCTTCCTGCGTGAAAACGGCTACACCTTC. As protein: CASSFFLRENGYTF.

Only a few counts were recorded for this clonotype. This chain links TRBV20-1 with TRBJ1-4; unclear D gene. This CDR3 has 12 amino acids. Germline V gene lookup returns CDR1 DFQATT and CDR2 SNEGSKA (reference sequence). Deletions cut 2 bases from V and 5 bases from J, with 6 bases between. In DNA form, the CDR3 reads TGCAGTGCTAGACCAAACAATGAAAAACTGTTTTTT. This sequence encodes CSARPNNEKLFF.

The rearrangement uses TRBV5-1 and TRBJ1-5; D gene unclear. This CDR3 region has 15 residues. Germline lookup yields CDR1 SGHRS and CDR2 YFSETQ. The V and J ends lost 2 bases and 0 bases respectively, with 9 bases between them. The DNA of the CDR3 is TGCGCCAGCAGCTTAAACATTGATAGCAATCAGCCCCAGCATTTT. As protein: CASSLNIDSNQPQHF.

The rearrangement uses TRBV28 and TRBJ1-5; D ambiguous. CDR1 is MDHEN, CDR2 SYDVKM, per germline. There are 12 residues in the CDR3. Trimming cost V 1 base and J 9 bases, with 7 bases left between them. The CDR3 nucleotides are TGTGCCAGCAGTTTATCCCCCGGGCCCCAGCATTTT. Amino acid sequence: CASSLSPGPQHF.

This clonotype appeared a few times. The rearrangement uses TRBV10-3 and TRBJ1-1; TRBD1 aligns across 8 bases. CDR3 size: 14 residues. Trimming cost V 5 bases and J 10 bases; bases outside gene matches: 12. Germline V CDR1 and CDR2: ENHRY, SYGVKD. CDR3 sequence reads: CAISPPGGQGRAFF. Written as DNA, the CDR3 is TGTGCCATCAGTCCGCCAGGGGGCCAGGGCCGAGCTTTCTTT.

This clonotype was observed once. The chain is built from TRBV2 and TRBJ2-1; 9 bases are shared with TRBD2. The CDR3 totals 14 residues. V lost 6 bases to trimming and J lost 6 bases; unmatched junction nucleotides: 6. Germline CDR1 and CDR2: SNHLY and FYNNEI. The DNA of the CDR3 is TGTGCCAGCAGAGAGCTAGCGGGGTTCAATGAGCAGTTCTTC. It yields the protein CASRELAGFNEQFF.

The table lists this clonotype with a few counts. The chain combines TRBV12-3 or TRBV12-4 with TRBJ1-2; TRBD1 agrees at 9 bases. Trimming cost V 11 bases and J 4 bases; bases outside gene matches: 8. This CDR3 is built from 13 residues. The CDR3 region is CASTGGGFYGYTF. The CDR3 DNA reads TGTGCCTCCACAGGGGGCGGATTCTATGGCTACACCTTC.

In its sample, this clonotype was seen a few times. V usage is TRBV20-1 and J usage is TRBJ2-3; 10 bases map to TRBD2. The CDR3 consists of 16 residues. Germline assignment: CDR1 DFQATT and CDR2 SNEGSKA (reference sequence). The V gene end was trimmed by 6 bases and the J gene end by 0 bases; junction bases not matched to a gene: 9. CDR3 DNA sequence: TGCAGTGCAAGTCCGGGACTAGCGTTCAGCACAGATACGCAGTATTTT. It translates to CSASPGLAFSTDTQYF.

The CDR3 bases are TGCGCCAGCAGCTGGGGGACTAGCGGAAACAATGAGCAGTTCTTC. This codes for CASSWGTSGNNEQFF. The chain has TRBV5-1 and TRBJ2-1; TRBD2 agrees at 11 bases. CDR1 is SGHRS, CDR2 YFSETQ, per germline. J was trimmed by 5 bases and V by 3 bases; bases with no gene match: 4. The CDR3 runs 15 residues.

The CDR3 DNA is TGCAGTGCCCAGACCGATCCGGGACAGACCATGAACACTGAAGCTTTCTTT. Translation gives CSAQTDPGQTMNTEAFF. V gene TRBV20-1 combines with J gene TRBJ1-1; 7 bases match TRBD1. Germline-derived CDR1 and CDR2 are DFQATT and SNEGSKA (reference sequence). Trimming at V came to 6 bases and at J to 0 bases, leaving 16 bases not matched to a gene. The CDR3 consists of 17 residues.

This clonotype has only a few counts. This chain links TRBV7-2 with TRBJ1-5; no clear D. Germline V gene sequence: CDR1 SGHTA, CDR2 FQGNSA. This CDR3 is 13 amino acids long. V was cut by 0 bases and J by 7 bases, with 7 bases left in between. Here the CDR3 reads CASSLAGEQPQHF. In DNA form, the CDR3 reads TGTGCCAGCAGCTTAGCCGGGGAGCAGCCCCAGCATTTT.

The V call is TRBV20-1, the J call TRBJ2-7, with D possibly being TRBD1 (6 bases). The CDR3 is made up of 14 amino acids. Trimming cost V 5 bases and J 4 bases, with 18 bases left between them. Germline V CDR1 and CDR2: DFQATT, SNEGSKA (reference sequence). Here the CDR3 DNA reads TGCAGTGCTCCACCACGGGACAAACCATACGAGCAGTACTTC. As protein: CSAPPRDKPYEQYF.

This chain links TRBV20-1 with TRBJ1-3, with D unclear. CDR1 is DFQATT and CDR2 is SNEGSKA in the germline V gene (reference sequence). The CDR3 runs to 15 residues. The germline V and J ends were trimmed by 6 bases and 0 bases, with 15 bases remaining between them. CDR3 region: CSARPRADSGNTIYF. The CDR3 nucleotides read TGCAGTGCCCGCCCCCGGGCCGACTCTGGAAACACCATATATTTT.

This clonotype was observed a handful of times. The chain has TRBV6-5 and TRBJ1-1; D might be TRBD1 (5 bases). The germline V gene has CDR1 MNHEY and CDR2 SVGAGI. V was clipped by 4 bases and J by 4 bases, with 7 bases between them. There are 12 residues in the CDR3. CDR3: CASSWGGTEAFF. CDR3 nucleotides: TGTGCCAGCAGTTGGGGGGGCACTGAAGCTTTCTTT.

The rearrangement links TRBV20-1 to TRBJ2-3, with no clear D. CDR3 size: 10 residues. Germline CDR1 reads DFQATT; CDR2 reads SNEGSKA (reference sequence). Trimming removed 7 bases from V and 1 base from J, with 3 bases in between. CDR3 sequence (DNA): TGCAGTGGAGGCACAGATACGCAGTATTTT. Its translation: CSGGTDTQYF.

V and J are TRBV29-1 and TRBJ1-5, with D unclear. V was pared by 6 bases and J by 0 bases, with 6 bases between. Germline V gives CDR1 SQVTM, CDR2 ANQGSEA. This CDR3 has 12 residues. CDR3 amino acids: CSVGSSNQPQHF. The CDR3 DNA follows: TGCAGCGTCGGGAGTAGCAATCAGCCCCAGCATTTT.

A few counts support this clonotype. The V gene is TRBV7-2, the J gene TRBJ1-5, with a tentative D call TRBD1 (5 bases). CDR1 and CDR2 from the germline V gene are SGHTA and FQGNSA. V gave up 0 bases and J gave up 1 base, with 7 bases separating them. This CDR3 comprises 15 residues. The CDR3 spells CASSLARGSNQPQHF. Written as DNA, the CDR3 is TGTGCCAGCAGCTTAGCACGGGGGAGCAATCAGCCCCAGCATTTT.

This clonotype has only a few counts. The chain couples TRBV20-1 to TRBJ1-4, with D possibly matching TRBD1 (5 bases). Germline CDR1 reads DFQATT; CDR2 reads SNEGSKA (reference sequence). This CDR3 region has 13 residues. The germline V and J ends were trimmed by 2 bases and 3 bases, with 7 bases remaining between them. CDR3 amino acids: CSARYRSNEKLFF. DNA of the CDR3: TGCAGTGCTAGATACAGGTCTAATGAAAAACTGTTTTTT.

Only a few counts were recorded for this clonotype. J is TRBJ2-1 and V is TRBV7-9, with D perhaps TRBD1 or TRBD2 (5 bases each). This CDR3 has 15 residues. CDR1 SEHNR and CDR2 FQNEAQ come from the germline V gene (reference sequence). Trimming pared 4 bases from V and 6 bases from J, leaving 16 bases between. This CDR3 reads CASSSTGAMGNEQFF. The CDR3 DNA is TGTGCCAGCAGCTCGACCGGGGCTATGGGCAATGAGCAGTTCTTC.

The chain is built from TRBV20-1 and TRBJ1-6; no firm D call. Per germline, CDR1 DFQATT and CDR2 SNEGSKA (reference sequence). V was trimmed by 6 bases and J by 7 bases, leaving 13 bases between them. This CDR3 is 13 amino acids long. The chain's CDR3 is CSASSRGNSPLHF. The DNA of the CDR3 is TGCAGTGCGTCTTCCAGAGGAAATTCACCCCTCCACTTT.

The chain links TRBV6-1 to TRBJ2-7; 9 positions match TRBD1. The germline V gene encodes CDR1 MNHNS and CDR2 SASEGT. J was trimmed by 6 bases and V by 6 bases; bases with no gene match: 15. The CDR3 is 16 residues long. CDR3 nucleotide sequence: TGTGCCAGCAGAAAAGGGGGCCAGGGACAGGGAGCCGAGCAGTACGTC. Residues: CASRKGGQGQGAEQYV.